Below are 25 T cell receptor beta chains sequenced from a single sample in a study of cytomegalovirus exposure and HLA in healthy donors. Both 60 Vbeta primers and 13 Jbeta primers went into the PCR. Measured with immunoSEQ multiplex PCR; TCRdb has only the in-frame clones, and not every one. The data contain roughly 150,000 clones, 75% to 80% of them singletons. Sequenced material: PBMCs. The receptors shown here come from a woman in her thirties in good health and CMV-seronegative.

The chain uses TRBV28 and TRBJ2-7; TRBD1 is a possible D gene (5 bases). Looked up from germline, CDR1 is MDHEN and CDR2 is SYDVKM. CDR3 size: 12 residues. The ends were cut back, 4 bases at V and 4 bases at J, with 8 bases in the middle. CDR3 sequence: CASSSGQYEQYF. CDR3 bases: TGTGCCAGCAGTTCAGGACAATACGAGCAGTACTTC.

The J gene is TRBJ1-1, the V gene TRBV7-2; D remains unclear. Trimming pared 5 bases from V and 4 bases from J, leaving 20 bases between. Germline CDR1 SGHTA, CDR2 FQGNSA. This CDR3 has 16 residues. The CDR3 DNA reads TGTGCCAGCAGCCCCGCACTTGTGGCGCGGGGCACTGAAGCTTTCTTT. Protein product: CASSPALVARGTEAFF.

This clone was seen only a few times. The rearrangement joins TRBV5-4 to TRBJ2-2, with 7 bases aligning to TRBD2. The CDR3 runs 16 residues. With V trimmed by 4 bases and J by 3 bases, 9 bases remained unmatched. In germline, CDR1 is SGHNT, CDR2 YYREEE (reference sequence). The CDR3 bases are TGTGCCAGCAGCCAACGAGCGGGGAGTGACACCGGGGAGCTGTTTTTT. Its translation is CASSQRAGSDTGELFF.

This chain links TRBV5-6 with TRBJ2-1, with TRBD2 matching 7 bases. The CDR3 has 14 residues. The germline CDR1 and CDR2 sequences are SGHDT and YYEEEE. J gave up 8 bases and V 6 bases, and 11 bases lay outside the gene matches. Written as DNA, the CDR3 is TGTGCCAGCACTTCTGGGGCGGGGGACCATGAGCAGTTCTTC. Translated, it gives CASTSGAGDHEQFF.

The gene calls are TRBV5-1 and TRBJ2-5, with D possibly TRBD2 on 5 matching bases. The ends were cut back, 2 bases at V and 5 bases at J, with 13 bases in the middle. The germline V gene has CDR1 SGHRS and CDR2 YFSETQ. The CDR3 contains 14 residues. The chain's CDR3 is CASSFGEAKETQYF. The CDR3 nucleotides read TGCGCCAGCAGCTTCGGGGAAGCCAAGGAGACCCAGTACTTC.

The chain combines TRBV4-2 with TRBJ2-3, with D possibly being TRBD2 (7 bases). CDR1 LGHNA and CDR2 YNFKEQ come from the germline V gene. Trimming removed 1 base at V and 6 bases at J, with 20 bases between. This CDR3 region has 17 residues. The CDR3 loop reads CASSQVSPRGGRDTQYF. The CDR3 region has the DNA TGTGCCAGCAGCCAAGTATCCCCTAGGGGGGGGAGGGATACGCAGTATTTT.

This chain links TRBV5-1 with TRBJ2-1; 8 bases align to TRBD2. The CDR3 length is 15 residues. The germline V gene has CDR1 SGHRS and CDR2 YFSETQ. J gave up 7 bases and V 4 bases, and 10 bases lay outside the gene matches. Here the CDR3 DNA reads TGCGCCAGCAGCGCGGGACTAGGGGAAGGGAATGAGCAGTTCTTC. The encoded protein is CASSAGLGEGNEQFF. Based on the CDR3 plus reference TRBV5-1 and TRBJ2-1, the full variable domain is KAGVTQTPRYLIKTRGQQVTLSCSPISGHRSVSWYQQTPGQGLQFLFEYFSETQRNKGNFPGRFSGRQFSNSRSEMNVSTLELGDSALYLCASSAGLGEGNEQFFGPGTRLTVL.

V usage is TRBV5-6 and J usage is TRBJ1-1, with 7 bases aligning to TRBD1. Losses at the gene ends were 3 bases for V and 8 bases for J; bases not matched to a gene: 13. CDR3 size: 15 residues. In germline, CDR1 is SGHDT, CDR2 YYEEEE. The CDR3 spells CASSSLGGQLAEAFF. The DNA of the CDR3 is TGTGCCAGCAGCTCCCTGGGGGGACAGCTAGCCGAAGCTTTCTTT.

The rearrangement uses TRBV30 and TRBJ2-5; 12 bases are a match to TRBD2. Trimming removed 5 bases from V and 5 bases from J; junction bases left unmatched: 0. Germline V gene lookup returns CDR1 GTSNPN and CDR2 SVGIG (reference sequence). The CDR3 spans 12 residues. In DNA form, the CDR3 reads TGTGCCTGGGGGACTAGCGGGGAGACCCAGTACTTC. It encodes CAWGTSGETQYF.

The chain employs TRBV28 and TRBJ1-4; D possibly corresponds to TRBD1 (5 bases). The CDR3 covers 13 residues. Germline lookup yields CDR1 MDHEN and CDR2 SYDVKM. V was pared by 5 bases and J by 9 bases, with 13 bases between. DNA for the CDR3: TGTGCCAGCAGTGCCCCGGACACGCAAAAACTGTTTTTT. Its protein is CASSAPDTQKLFF.

The chain recombines TRBV5-1 with TRBJ1-2; D gene ambiguous. The V gene's germline CDR1 is SGHRS and CDR2 YFSETQ. This CDR3 contains 14 residues. V was cut by 3 bases and J by 4 bases, with 13 bases left in between. The CDR3 protein is CASSYRGPGYGYTF. Written as DNA, the CDR3 is TGCGCCAGCAGCTATCGGGGTCCTGGCTATGGCTACACCTTC. Complete variable domain (other parts from reference TRBV5-1 and TRBJ1-2): KAGVTQTPRYLIKTRGQQVTLSCSPISGHRSVSWYQQTPGQGLQFLFEYFSETQRNKGNFPGRFSGRQFSNSRSEMNVSTLELGDSALYLCASSYRGPGYGYTFGSGTRLTVV.

CDR3 coding DNA: TGTGCCAGCAGCCTCCTAGCGGGGGTTGGCAATGAGCAGTTCTTC. It codes for CASSLLAGVGNEQFF. The chain links TRBV7-2 to TRBJ2-1, with TRBD2 identical over 10 bases. Germline CDR1 SGHTA, CDR2 FQGNSA. J gave up 6 bases and V 5 bases, and 7 bases lay outside the gene matches. This CDR3 comprises 15 residues.

This clone is a singleton in its sample. The chain couples TRBV2 to TRBJ1-1; possibly TRBD1 for D (5 bases). The CDR3 has 14 residues. Trimming shortened V by 1 base and J by 4 bases, and 10 bases separated the two germline ends. Germline V gives CDR1 SNHLY, CDR2 FYNNEI. The CDR3 sequence: CASSEEGRGTEAFF. In DNA form, the CDR3 reads TGTGCCAGCAGTGAAGAGGGGCGGGGCACTGAAGCTTTCTTT.

The CDR3 sequence is CSVRGGATYEQYF. In nucleotides, the CDR3 is TGCAGCGTTCGGGGGGGGGCTACCTACGAGCAGTACTTC. This rearrangement joins TRBV29-1 to TRBJ2-7; TRBD2 matches 8 bases. There are 13 residues in the CDR3. The V gene end was trimmed by 5 bases and the J gene end by 2 bases; junction bases not matched to a gene: 5. Germline lookup yields CDR1 SQVTM and CDR2 ANQGSEA.

The chain links TRBV5-6 to TRBJ1-2; D is uncertain. The length of the CDR3 is 13 residues. Germline V CDR1 and CDR2: SGHDT, YYEEEE. V lost 5 bases to trimming and J lost 1 base, with 9 bases between them. The CDR3 here is CASSSSDNYGYTF. DNA of the CDR3: TGTGCCAGCAGTTCTTCAGATAACTATGGCTACACCTTC.

The rearrangement uses TRBV11-2 and TRBJ1-1; 7 bases align to TRBD1. This CDR3 spans 12 amino acids. V shed 4 bases and J 8 bases; nucleotides not matched to a gene: 4. Germline CDR1 SGHAT, CDR2 FQNNGV. The CDR3 here is CASSSYRGEAFF. In nucleotides, the CDR3 is TGTGCCAGCAGCTCGTACAGGGGAGAAGCTTTCTTT.

About this clone itself: The junction departs from the called germline gene at one end, perhaps through a read error. The chain employs TRBV6-1 and TRBJ2-7, with 9 bases that match TRBD1. From germline, CDR1 is MNHNS and CDR2 SASEGT. The length of the CDR3 is 13 residues. This chain's CDR3 is CASSEAGDRALTF. The CDR3 coding sequence is TGTGCCAGCAGTGAAGCGGGGGACAGGGCGCTTACCTTC.

The chain is built from TRBV5-4 and TRBJ1-1, with D possibly being TRBD1 (5 bases). Germline lookup yields CDR1 SGHNT and CDR2 YYREEE (reference sequence). The CDR3 is made up of 13 amino acids. V lost 4 bases and J 1 base, leaving 8 bases between the germline ends. CDR3 nucleotides: TGTGCCAGCAGCAAGACAGAGAACACTGAAGCTTTCTTT. Its protein is CASSKTENTEAFF.

The DNA for the CDR3 is TGTGCCAGCTCCCCCCTGGGGGCTAGCGGGGTGAACAATGAGCAGTTCTTC. It specifies CASSPLGASGVNNEQFF. This chain joins TRBV18 and TRBJ2-1; 9 positions agree with TRBD2. Per germline, CDR1 KGHSH and CDR2 LQKENI. The junction had 14 bases not matched to a gene; V was cut back by 6 bases and J by 5 bases. CDR3 length equals 17 residues. Drawing the rest from reference TRBV18 and TRBJ2-1, the complete variable domain is NAGVMQNPRHLVRRRGQEARLRCSPMKGHSHVYWYRQLPEEGLKFMVYLQKENIIDESGMPKERFSAEFPKEGPSILRIQQVVRGDSAAYFCASSPLGASGVNNEQFFGPGTRLTVL.

The V call is TRBV2, the J call TRBJ1-5, with D possibly matching TRBD1 (6 bases). Germline V lookup: CDR1 SNHLY, CDR2 FYNNEI. V was shortened by 5 bases and J by 4 bases, with 24 bases between the two germline ends. The CDR3 has 18 amino acids. CDR3 nucleotide sequence: TGTGCCAGCAGTAGACTCCCCCTGGGGGCCGGTACTAATCAGCCCCAGCATTTT. Protein product: CASSRLPLGAGTNQPQHF.

The gene calls are TRBV11-3 and TRBJ2-5; no clear D gene. The V end was cut by 3 bases, the J end by 0 bases, with 8 bases between. In germline, CDR1 is SGHNT, CDR2 YENEEA. This CDR3 comprises 14 residues. The CDR3 sequence is CASSLGPNQETQYF. CDR3 in DNA: TGTGCCAGCAGCTTGGGCCCGAACCAAGAGACCCAGTACTTC.

The CDR3 nucleotides read TGCGCCAGCAGCCCACTCGGACAGGGGGGTAATGAAAAACTGTTTTTT. Translation gives CASSPLGQGGNEKLFF. V gene TRBV4-1 combines with J gene TRBJ1-4, with 10 positions matching TRBD1. After removal of 4 bases from V and 4 bases from J, the junction contained 6 bases not matched to a gene. The CDR3 length is 16 residues. CDR1 and CDR2 (germline): MGHRA, YSYEKL.

The V and J genes are TRBV6-1 and TRBJ2-5; 8 bases map to TRBD1. The CDR3 is made up of 13 amino acids. The trim removed 4 bases at V and 2 bases at J, leaving 0 bases unmatched. Germline-derived CDR1 and CDR2 are MNHNS and SASEGT. CDR3 amino acids: CASSGTGQETQYF. Here the CDR3 DNA reads TGTGCCAGCAGTGGGACAGGGCAAGAGACCCAGTACTTC.

The J gene is TRBJ2-7, the V gene TRBV18; 9 nucleotides line up with TRBD1. Germline V gives CDR1 KGHSH, CDR2 LQKENI. The CDR3 sequence is 15 residues long. The J segment lost 0 bases and the V segment lost 5 bases, leaving 5 bases of the junction unmatched. This chain's CDR3 is CASSMGQGTSYEQYF. The CDR3 DNA reads TGTGCCAGCTCAATGGGACAGGGTACCTCCTACGAGCAGTACTTC. The entire variable domain, with the rest obtained from reference TRBV18 and TRBJ2-7, is as follows: NAGVMQNPRHLVRRRGQEARLRCSPMKGHSHVYWYRQLPEEGLKFMVYLQKENIIDESGMPKERFSAEFPKEGPSILRIQQVVRGDSAAYFCASSMGQGTSYEQYFGPGTRLTVT.

This clone was detected only a few times. This rearrangement joins TRBV7-3 to TRBJ2-3, with a possible D match to TRBD2 (7 bases). V was pared by 1 base and J by 4 bases, with 12 bases between. Germline assignment: CDR1 SGHTA and CDR2 FQGTGA. The CDR3 is 15 residues long. The CDR3 here is CASSLNGGRSDTQYF. The DNA for the CDR3 is TGTGCCAGCAGCTTAAACGGGGGGCGATCAGATACGCAGTATTTT.